The 12 T cell receptor beta chains reported below all come from one sample, sequenced in a study of T cells expressing NK-cell markers. From its re-call of the 5' RACE reads, TCRdb lists each CDR3 protein once, without DNA. The listing contains around 260,000 distinct CDR3 sequences. Sequencing input: blood T cells: a sorted CD56 or NKG2C T cell subset, CD4+ or CD8+ T cells, or bulk PBMC T cells (not recorded which). The source of these receptors is a woman between 18 and 75 years old in good health.

The chain employs TRBV7-9 and TRBJ1-4. From germline, CDR1 is SEHNR and CDR2 FQNEAQ (reference sequence). The CDR3 has 16 amino acids. The CDR3 sequence: CASSLASGTTYEKLFF.

This rearrangement joins TRBV7-2 to TRBJ2-4. This CDR3 has 14 amino acids. Germline values: CDR1 SGHTA, CDR2 FQGNSA. The chain's CDR3 is CASSAERAKNIQYF.

This chain uses TRBV6-1 with TRBJ2-7; TCRdb reports TRBD1, a call that lacks DNA to check it against. The CDR3 is made up of 13 amino acids. Per the germline V gene, CDR1 is MNHNS and CDR2 is SASEGT. The CDR3 here is CASTGDRSYEQYF.

The chain joins TRBV29-1 to TRBJ1-4; TCRdb lists TRBD1, though no DNA is available to test this call. CDR1 is SQVTM, CDR2 ANQGSEA, per germline. The CDR3 spans 13 residues. The CDR3 region is CSARDSAYEKLFF.

The CDR3: CASSETWGTEAFF. The chain carries TRBV25-1 and TRBJ1-1. The germline gives CDR1 MGHDK, CDR2 SYGVNS. The CDR3 sequence is 13 residues long.

The rearrangement joins TRBV3-1 to TRBJ2-7. Germline V gene lookup returns CDR1 LGHDT and CDR2 YNNKEL (reference sequence). The CDR3 consists of 15 residues. CDR3 sequence reads: CASSQSVSIVYEQYF.

This rearrangement joins TRBV12-3 or TRBV12-4 to TRBJ1-2; TCRdb indicates TRBD1, and absent DNA this call remains unverified. The length of the CDR3 is 14 residues. CDR3 residues: CASSLRQGAYDYTF.

This rearrangement joins TRBV5-1 to TRBJ1-1; TCRdb lists TRBD1, though no DNA is available to test this call. The CDR3 totals 13 residues. Looked up from germline, CDR1 is SGHRS and CDR2 is YFSETQ. The CDR3 is CASGGGANTEAFF.

This rearrangement joins TRBV11-3 to TRBJ2-1; TCRdb picks TRBD1, but there is no DNA to check that call. Germline V gene data show CDR1 as SGHNT and CDR2 as YENEEA. This CDR3 has 13 amino acids. The CDR3 sequence is CASSLPETGEQFF.

The CDR3 region is CASSLWGYGYTF. The genes are TRBV12-3 or TRBV12-4 and TRBJ1-2. CDR3 length: 12 residues.

This sequence joins TRBV3-1 and TRBJ1-3. The CDR3 runs to 15 residues. Germline values: CDR1 LGHDT, CDR2 YNNKEL (reference sequence). CDR3 sequence reads: CASSQGRLSGNTIYF. The variable domain in full, with the rest retrieved from reference TRBV3-1 and TRBJ1-3, is DTAVSQTPKYLVTQMGNDKSIKCEQNLGHDTMYWYKQDSKKFLKIMFSYNNKELIINETVPNRFSPKSPDKAHLNLHINSLELGDSAVYFCASSQGRLSGNTIYFGEGSWLTVV.

The chain employs TRBV6-1 and TRBJ2-7. The CDR3 loop spans 13 amino acids. Germline V gene lookup returns CDR1 MNHNS and CDR2 SASEGT. Here the CDR3 reads CASGRQSSYEQYF.